This entry concerns a single TCR beta chain. Measured with immunoSEQ multiplex PCR; TCRdb has only the in-frame clones, and not every one. In the table there are 85,000 to 95,000 clones, about nine tenths of which are singletons. The data were obtained in a study of blood T cell repertoires in COVID-19. Study-level information: Specimens from acute and convalescent COVID-19 originated in the United States, Italy and Spain.

The CDR3 loop spans 15 amino acids. V lost 0 bases and J lost 2, with 9 bases in between. Germline loops: CDR1 SGHRS, CDR2 YFSETQ. This TCR derives from a woman in her fifties or sixties in a cohort sampled during active COVID-19. The chain links TRBV5-1 to TRBJ2-1; D unclear. Input material: peripheral blood. DNA of the CDR3: TGCGCCAGCAGCTTGGAAAACTCGGCCTACAATGAGCAGTTCTTC. Protein: CASSLENSAYNEQFF.